Described below is a single TCR beta chain sequence and its context. Original analysis: By means of reference gene primer amplification, nucleated cell counts were estimated. The repertoire was sequenced with immunoSEQ multiplex PCR; TCRdb's copy has only in-frame clones and lacks some. Clone size and V and J calls were adopted from that table, with D and trimming inferred from the DNA. The sample shows roughly 190,000 clones, roughly 83% of them seen only once. The V and J ends lost 5 bases and 6 bases respectively, with 18 bases between them. The germline V gene encodes CDR1 LNHDA and CDR2 SQIVND (reference sequence). The CDR3 has 15 residues. The data originate from a study of blood T cell repertoires in COVID-19. Study-level background: Samples came from the United States, Italy and Spain, spanning acute and convalescent COVID-19.

This sequence joins TRBV19 and TRBJ2-3; perhaps TRBD2 as D (6 bases). The source material was PBMCs or T cells enriched from blood (not recorded which). The sequence was collected from a woman aged 30 to 39 who had recovered from COVID-19. The CDR3 region is CASSPRLDPTDTQYF. CDR3 nucleotide sequence: TGTGCCAGTAGTCCCCGACTAGATCCCACGGATACGCAGTATTTT. Full variable domain (missing parts from reference TRBV19 and TRBJ2-3): DGGITQSPKYLFRKEGQNVTLSCEQNLNHDAMYWYRQDPGQGLRLIYYSQIVNDFQKGDIAEGYSVSREKKESFPLTVTSAQKNPTAFYLCASSPRLDPTDTQYFGPGTRLTVL.